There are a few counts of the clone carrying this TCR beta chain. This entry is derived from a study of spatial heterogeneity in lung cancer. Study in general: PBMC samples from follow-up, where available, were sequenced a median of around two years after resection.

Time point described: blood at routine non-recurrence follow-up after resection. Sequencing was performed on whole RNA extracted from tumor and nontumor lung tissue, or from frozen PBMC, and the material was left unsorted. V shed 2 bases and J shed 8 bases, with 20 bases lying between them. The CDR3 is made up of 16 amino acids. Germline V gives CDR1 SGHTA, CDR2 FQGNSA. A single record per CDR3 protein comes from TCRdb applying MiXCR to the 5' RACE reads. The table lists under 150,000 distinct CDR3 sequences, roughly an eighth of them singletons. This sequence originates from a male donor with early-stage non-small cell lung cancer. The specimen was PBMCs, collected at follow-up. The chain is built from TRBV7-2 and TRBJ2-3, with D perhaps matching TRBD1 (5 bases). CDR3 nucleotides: TGTGCCAGCAGCTTAACGAGCATGCAGGGAAGGGGTACGCAGTATTTT. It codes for CASSLTSMQGRGTQYF.